The 28 T cell receptor beta chains below come from one sample, sequenced in a study of cytomegalovirus exposure and HLA in healthy donors. Vbeta (60) and Jbeta (13) primers were used in the PCR. Profiling relied on immunoSEQ multiplex PCR, and the TCRdb table lists in-frame clones only, not all of them. The table shows about 160,000 clones, with approximately 80% occurring only once. Sequencing used PBMCs. These receptors were collected from a man aged 18 to 30 in good health and CMV-seropositive.

The J gene is TRBJ1-3, the V gene TRBV18; D is ambiguous. Germline assignment: CDR1 KGHSH and CDR2 LQKENI. Trimming took 1 base from V and 7 from J, leaving 20 bases between them. The CDR3 is 17 residues long. The CDR3 bases are TGTGCCAGCTCACCACTTAAGGTCCTTTCCCTGGAGAACACCATATATTTT. Protein sequence: CASSPLKVLSLENTIYF.

This clone came up once. The genes are TRBV9 and TRBJ2-2; D gene ambiguous. Trimming shortened V by 6 bases and J by 0 bases, and 18 bases separated the two germline ends. In germline, CDR1 is SGDLS, CDR2 YYNGEE. CDR3 length: 17 residues. CDR3 nucleotides: TGTGCCAGCACCGTTGGGTGGGCAGGCACGAACACCGGGGAGCTGTTTTTT. Translated: CASTVGWAGTNTGELFF.

To note about this clone: The same CDR3 also results from other DNA sequences found in this sample. V usage is TRBV6-6 and J usage is TRBJ1-4; a possible D gene is TRBD1 (6 bases). Germline V gene lookup returns CDR1 MNHNY and CDR2 SVGAGI (reference sequence). This CDR3 is 16 amino acids long. Trimming left V 6 bases short and J 4 bases short, with 18 bases between. Here the CDR3 DNA reads TGTGCCAGCAGCCCTGGCCCAAGGGGGAGTAATGAAAAACTGTTTTTT. It yields the protein CASSPGPRGSNEKLFF.

The rearrangement links TRBV4-1 to TRBJ1-6, with D perhaps matching TRBD1 (6 bases). The CDR3 is made up of 15 amino acids. Germline assignment: CDR1 MGHRA and CDR2 YSYEKL. V lost 0 bases, J lost 8 bases, and 11 bases lay in between. The CDR3 coding sequence is TGCGCCAGCAGCCAAGAACAGGGTCCCGATTCACCCCTCCACTTT. This gives the protein CASSQEQGPDSPLHF.

In DNA, the CDR3 is TGTGCCAGCTCCCCCTTAGCGGTTTCCTACAATGAGCAGTTCTTC. This translates into CASSPLAVSYNEQFF. The chain links TRBV18 to TRBJ2-1, with D tentatively TRBD2 (6 bases). The germline CDR1 and CDR2 sequences are KGHSH and LQKENI. This CDR3 contains 15 residues. V shed 6 bases and J shed 1 base, with 13 bases lying between them.

This clone was counted once. The J gene is TRBJ2-1, the V gene TRBV6-1; weak D call: TRBD1 (6 bases). Germline CDR1 MNHNS, CDR2 SASEGT. The CDR3 runs 14 residues. The V and J ends lost 5 bases and 8 bases respectively, with 16 bases between them. CDR3 amino acids: CASSWRQGHDEQFF. CDR3 nucleotides: TGTGCCAGCAGTTGGAGGCAGGGGCACGATGAGCAGTTCTTC.

The chain recombines TRBV10-2 with TRBJ2-7, with TRBD2 matching over 12 bases. Germline trimming cut 8 bases from V and 3 bases from J; bases unmatched to any gene: 8. The CDR3 is 15 amino acids. The germline CDR1 and CDR2 sequences are WSHSY and SAAADI. This CDR3 reads CASRLAGVGLYEQYF. CDR3 coding DNA: TGCGCCAGCCGACTAGCGGGAGTTGGACTCTACGAGCAGTACTTC.

This chain joins TRBV5-6 and TRBJ2-7; tentative D call: TRBD1 (5 bases). Germline V lookup: CDR1 SGHDT, CDR2 YYEEEE. The CDR3 spans 15 residues. V lost 0 bases, J lost 2 bases, and 12 bases lay in between. The CDR3 sequence: CASSLAPGPTYEQYF. CDR3 in DNA: TGTGCCAGCAGCTTGGCGCCAGGGCCCACCTACGAGCAGTACTTC.

The V and J genes are TRBV11-2 and TRBJ2-7, with D hard to call. V lost 4 bases and J 6 bases, leaving 7 bases between the germline ends. The CDR3 is made up of 11 amino acids. Germline V gene data show CDR1 as SGHAT and CDR2 as FQNNGV. CDR3 nucleotides: TGTGCCAGCAGCTCGTCCCCCGAGCAGTACTTC. The encoded protein is CASSSSPEQYF.

Note on this clone: The sample has other DNA sequences that encode this CDR3 too. The V gene is TRBV5-6, the J gene TRBJ2-7, with 7 bases fitting TRBD1. The trim removed 0 bases at V and 1 base at J, leaving 1 base unmatched. Germline-derived CDR1 and CDR2 are SGHDT and YYEEEE. The CDR3 runs to 14 residues. CDR3 protein: CASSLGQGSYEQYF. CDR3 sequence (DNA): TGTGCCAGCAGCTTGGGACAGGGTTCCTACGAGCAGTACTTC.

This chain links TRBV25-1 with TRBJ2-3; no clear D gene. CDR1 is MGHDK and CDR2 is SYGVNS in the germline V gene. Trimming cost V 7 bases and J 2 bases, with 10 bases left between them. The CDR3 is made up of 13 amino acids. CDR3 in DNA: TGTGCCAGCACGGGTCAGTACACAGATACGCAGTATTTT. It codes for CASTGQYTDTQYF.

On this clone: One junction end disagrees with the germline gene, perhaps due to a read error. The chain employs TRBV7-9 and TRBJ2-7; possibly TRBD2 for D (6 bases). The CDR3 runs 12 residues. Germline V gives CDR1 SEHNR, CDR2 FQNEAQ (reference sequence). This chain's CDR3 is CASSLAGDWWNF. The CDR3 DNA sequence: TGTGCCAGCAGCTTAGCCGGGGACTGGTGGAACTTC.

The chain has TRBV7-9 and TRBJ1-3; TRBD1 is a possible D gene (6 bases). Germline V lookup: CDR1 SEHNR, CDR2 FQNEAQ (reference sequence). The V gene lost 2 bases and the J gene lost 2 bases, with 13 bases spanning the gap. CDR3 size: 16 residues. The CDR3 is CASSLNYREPGNTIYF. The DNA for the CDR3 is TGTGCCAGCAGCTTAAATTACAGGGAACCTGGAAACACCATATATTTT.

A remark on this clone: This same CDR3 is encoded by further DNA sequences in the sample. The chain uses TRBV30 and TRBJ1-6, with TRBD1 as a possible D gene (5 bases). Per germline, CDR1 GTSNPN and CDR2 SVGIG (reference sequence). The CDR3 is 12 residues long. V lost 2 bases and J 7 bases, leaving 6 bases between the germline ends. The CDR3 DNA reads as TGTGCCTGGAGTACAGGCAATTCACCCCTCCACTTT. It codes for CAWSTGNSPLHF.

V is TRBV7-9 and J is TRBJ2-3; TRBD1 matches 8 bases. In germline, CDR1 is SEHNR, CDR2 FQNEAQ (reference sequence). This CDR3 comprises 17 residues. The V gene end was trimmed by 4 bases and the J gene end by 0 bases; junction bases not matched to a gene: 9. The CDR3: CASSSLDRALSTDTQYF. CDR3 nucleotide sequence: TGTGCCAGCAGCTCCCTGGACAGGGCGCTTAGCACAGATACGCAGTATTTT. Looking up the rest from reference TRBV7-9 and TRBJ2-3 gives the full variable domain: DTGVSQNPRHKITKRGQNVTFRCDPISEHNRLYWYRQTLGQGPEFLTYFQNEAQLEKSRLLSDRFSAERPKGSFSTLEIQRTEQGDSAMYLCASSSLDRALSTDTQYFGPGTRLTVL.

Here the CDR3 reads CASSSQGRNQPQHF. The CDR3 nucleotides read TGCGCCAGCAGCTCACAGGGGCGCAATCAGCCCCAGCATTTT. V usage is TRBV4-1 and J usage is TRBJ1-5; 7 bases fit TRBD1. Per the germline V gene, CDR1 is MGHRA and CDR2 is YSYEKL. Germline trimming cut 5 bases from V and 2 bases from J; bases unmatched to any gene: 3. The CDR3 spans 14 residues.

V is TRBV5-4 and J is TRBJ1-3; D is uncertain. V lost 0 bases and J lost 0, with 7 bases in between. The CDR3 has 15 amino acids. Germline lookup yields CDR1 SGHNT and CDR2 YYREEE (reference sequence). The CDR3 protein is CASSLDQNSGNTIYF. The CDR3, as DNA: TGTGCCAGCAGCTTGGACCAGAACTCTGGAAACACCATATATTTT.

V and J are TRBV25-1 and TRBJ1-4; tentatively, D is TRBD1 (6 bases). The V gene lost 3 bases and the J gene lost 8 bases, with 16 bases spanning the gap. Germline V gene sequence: CDR1 MGHDK, CDR2 SYGVNS. The CDR3 is made up of 15 amino acids. CDR3 sequence: CASSDGDRSGEKLFF. CDR3 sequence (DNA): TGTGCCAGCAGTGACGGTGACAGGAGTGGAGAAAAACTGTTTTTT. The full variable domain, in which reference TRBV25-1 and TRBJ1-4 provide the parts outside the CDR3, is EADIYQTPRYLVIGTGKKITLECSQTMGHDKMYWYQQDPGMELHLIHYSYGVNSTEKGDLSSESTVSRIRTEHFPLTLESARPSHTSQYLCASSDGDRSGEKLFFGSGTQLSVL.

This clone has more than one count but fewer than ten. The DNA of the CDR3 is TGTGCCAGCAGTGCGGGACAGGGGTTTTCACAGCCCCAGCATTTT. Amino acid sequence: CASSAGQGFSQPQHF. The J gene is TRBJ1-5, the V gene TRBV6-5; the match to TRBD1 covers 10 bases. The ends lost 5 bases at V and 7 bases at J; junction bases unmatched: 8. The CDR3 consists of 15 residues. CDR1 and CDR2 from the germline V gene are MNHEY and SVGAGI.

V and J are TRBV2 and TRBJ1-2; TRBD1 might be the D (5 bases). This CDR3 spans 14 amino acids. CDR1 and CDR2 (germline): SNHLY, FYNNEI. V lost 2 bases, J lost 4 bases, and 11 bases lay in between. CDR3 in amino acids: CASSETSRVYGYTF. The CDR3 nucleotides are TGTGCCAGCAGTGAAACGTCCAGGGTCTATGGCTACACCTTC.

A remark on this clone: The junction and the germline gene differ at one end; a read error may be behind it. The chain combines TRBV10-3 with TRBJ1-1; no clear D. CDR1 and CDR2 from the germline V gene are ENHRY and SYGVKD. The CDR3 runs 13 residues. The CDR3 region has the DNA TGTGCCATCAGTGAACGGAGAGAGACTGGAGCTTTCTTT. It encodes CAISERRETGAFF.

The rearrangement links TRBV5-1 to TRBJ1-4; possibly TRBD1 for D (5 bases). This CDR3 region has 17 residues. Per germline, CDR1 SGHRS and CDR2 YFSETQ. V was cut by 3 bases and J by 0 bases, with 15 bases left in between. CDR3 nucleotide sequence: TGCGCCAGCAGCTGGGGGGGTTCCGGATCAACTAATGAAAAACTGTTTTTT. Amino acid sequence: CASSWGGSGSTNEKLFF.

The chain has TRBV7-2 and TRBJ2-1; no definite D call. This CDR3 region has 12 residues. V lost 5 bases and J lost 2, with 4 bases in between. From germline, CDR1 is SGHTA and CDR2 FQGNSA. CDR3 DNA: TGTGCCAGCAGCCGTCCCTACAATGAGCAGTTCTTC. Protein product: CASSRPYNEQFF.

In DNA, the CDR3 is TGTGCCAGCGGAACCGGGACAGGGGATGAAAAACTGTTTTTT. Translating it yields CASGTGTGDEKLFF. V is TRBV7-9 and J is TRBJ1-4; 10 nucleotides align to TRBD1. The trim removed 8 bases at V and 6 bases at J, leaving 6 bases unmatched. The germline V gene encodes CDR1 SEHNR and CDR2 FQNEAQ (reference sequence). CDR3 size: 14 residues. Based on the CDR3 plus reference TRBV7-9 and TRBJ1-4, the full variable domain is DTGVSQNPRHKITKRGQNVTFRCDPISEHNRLYWYRQTLGQGPEFLTYFQNEAQLEKSRLLSDRFSAERPKGSFSTLEIQRTEQGDSAMYLCASGTGTGDEKLFFGSGTQLSVL.

This clone was counted a few times. The chain joins TRBV5-1 to TRBJ2-5, with D uncertain. Near its end, the DNA agrees better with TRBJ2-7, so the J call may be wrong. Germline lookup yields CDR1 SGHRS and CDR2 YFSETQ. The CDR3 loop spans 14 amino acids. The CDR3 reads CASSLNSHSYEQYF. DNA of the CDR3: TGCGCCAGCAGCTTGAATAGCCACTCCTACGAGCAGTACTTC.

The chain has TRBV30 and TRBJ1-3; tentatively, D is TRBD1 (6 bases). CDR1 is GTSNPN, CDR2 SVGIG, per germline (reference sequence). Trimming removed 0 bases at V and 6 bases at J, with 9 bases between. The CDR3 has 13 amino acids. The CDR3 protein is CAWSVGGENTIYF. The CDR3, as DNA: TGTGCCTGGAGTGTAGGGGGTGAAAACACCATATATTTT. The full variable domain, in which reference TRBV30 and TRBJ1-3 provide the parts outside the CDR3, is SQTIHQWPATLVQPVGSPLSLECTVEGTSNPNLYWYRQAAGRGLQLLFYSVGIGQISSEVPQNLSASRPQDRQFILSSKKLLLSDSGFYLCAWSVGGENTIYFGEGSWLTVV.

The chain employs TRBV5-1 and TRBJ1-1; unclear D gene. The CDR3 covers 15 residues. CDR1 is SGHRS and CDR2 is YFSETQ in the germline V gene. V lost 3 bases and J lost 2, with 14 bases in between. The CDR3 sequence is CASSSRVLLNTEAFF. The DNA of the CDR3 is TGCGCCAGCAGCTCCCGGGTCCTCCTTAACACTGAAGCTTTCTTT.

The rearrangement joins TRBV5-4 to TRBJ1-2; D possibly corresponds to TRBD1 (6 bases). V shed 0 bases and J shed 1 base, with 13 bases lying between them. CDR1 and CDR2 from the germline V gene are SGHNT and YYREEE (reference sequence). The CDR3 totals 16 residues. The CDR3 coding sequence is TGTGCCAGCAGCTTGGGAGGGACATTGGATAACTATGGCTACACCTTC. This sequence encodes CASSLGGTLDNYGYTF.